The entry that follows covers one T cell receptor beta chain sequence. This entry belongs to a study of OX40 agonist ivuxolimab in advanced cancers. Study as a whole: An agonistic human IgG2 monoclonal antibody against OX40 (CD134) was given.

V was pared by 4 bases and J by 1 base, with 7 bases between. CDR3 size: 13 residues. Germline V gene data show CDR1 as SGHRS and CDR2 as YFSETQ. Profiling relied on immunoSEQ multiplex PCR, and the TCRdb table lists in-frame clones only, not all of them. The sample lists about 64,000 clones, about 83% occurring once. Here the sequenced sample was CD4+ or CD8+ T cells sorted from blood, taken in a trial of the OX40 agonist ivuxolimab. The TCR comes from an adult with an advanced solid tumor such as melanoma, head and neck, liver or kidney cancer. The chain uses TRBV5-1 and TRBJ2-3; TRBD2 might be the D (5 bases). The CDR3 sequence is CASSRTGTDTQYF. As DNA, the CDR3 is TGCGCCAGCAGCCGGACTGGCACAGATACGCAGTATTTT.